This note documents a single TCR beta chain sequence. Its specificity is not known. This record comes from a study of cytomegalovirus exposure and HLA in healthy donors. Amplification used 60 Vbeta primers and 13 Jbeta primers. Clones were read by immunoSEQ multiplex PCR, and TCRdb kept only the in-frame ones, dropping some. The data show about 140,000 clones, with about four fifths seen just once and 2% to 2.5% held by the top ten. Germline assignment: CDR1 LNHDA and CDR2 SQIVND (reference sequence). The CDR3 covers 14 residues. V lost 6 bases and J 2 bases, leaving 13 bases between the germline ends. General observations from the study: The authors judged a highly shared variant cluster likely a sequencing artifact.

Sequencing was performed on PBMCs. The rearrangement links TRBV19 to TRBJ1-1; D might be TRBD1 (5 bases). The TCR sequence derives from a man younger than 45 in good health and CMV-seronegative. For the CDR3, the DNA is TGTGCCAGTAGGTTGGCCAGGGATAACACTGAAGCTTTCTTT. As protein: CASRLARDNTEAFF.